These T cell receptor beta chains were read from a single sample in a study of identical twins. TCRdb ran MiXCR on the 5' RACE reads and lists one entry per CDR3 protein. The data show around 1.7 million distinct CDR3 sequences, around 29% seen once. Source material: cord blood. The receptors originated from a newborn girl in good health. Each CDR3 is given with its conserved first and last residue. Each record gives: V gene, J gene, CDR3 protein.

TRBV14,TRBJ1-5,CASSQGQPQHF
TRBV4-2,TRBJ2-3,CAGSQDQLATQYF
TRBV5-1,TRBJ2-1,CASSRLTSGNEQFF
TRBV27,TRBJ2-1,CASTPGLAGPGRFF
TRBV11-2,TRBJ1-2,CASSLFRDRGYGYTF
TRBV24-1,TRBJ2-5,CATEGGEGKQTQYF
TRBV2,TRBJ2-7,CASRYLQGYEQYF
TRBV18,TRBJ1-3,CASSPRTGSGNTIYF
TRBV7-8,TRBJ1-1,CASSSRQVLTNTEAFF
TRBV6-1,TRBJ2-7,CASSEGRGPSSYEQYF
TRBV11-2,TRBJ2-1,CASSLDPGTPYNEQFF
TRBV20-1,TRBJ2-7,CSAWDSRGHYEQYF
TRBV6-6,TRBJ1-5,CASSYSGQGRNQPQHF
TRBV28,TRBJ2-3,CASSWGLAGEGDTQYF
TRBV29-1,TRBJ2-7,CSVEDVPYEQYF
TRBV15,TRBJ1-1,CATSRDRGQGTEAFF
TRBV24-1,TRBJ2-6,CATSESRRRGSGADVLTF
TRBV28,TRBJ2-1,CASSLWFIGQGYNEQFF
TRBV20-1,TRBJ2-5,CSARDGKRGGSETQYF
TRBV6-1,TRBJ1-2,CASSSAASNYGYTF
TRBV20-1,TRBJ1-5,CSAITGGRMKQPQHF
TRBV7-9,TRBJ1-2,CASSLDSKNGYTF
TRBV29-1,TRBJ1-2,CSVEDRAKLNSNYGYTF
TRBV3-1,TRBJ2-7,CASRLAGGPEQYF
TRBV18,TRBJ2-4,CASSPQGMRNIQYF
TRBV5-1,TRBJ2-3,CASSLDSGRTDTQYF
TRBV5-6,TRBJ2-7,CASRRGHFSYNEQYF
TRBV5-5,TRBJ1-6,CASSLWVSSYNSPLHF
TRBV12-3/TRBV12-4,TRBJ1-1,CASSFRTLPLEAFF
TRBV20-1,TRBJ2-7,CSGGDGSSYEQYF
TRBV9,TRBJ2-5,CASSGRTSGYQETQYF
TRBV20-1,NA,CGSAQGVPYEQYF
TRBV27,TRBJ2-4,CASLENIQYF
TRBV3-1,TRBJ2-3,CASSQGLAGITDTRYF
TRBV14,TRBJ2-3,CASSRRLASTDTQYF
TRBV5-1,TRBJ2-5,CASSLDGLETQYF
TRBV20-1,TRBJ2-3,CSAVTGSTDTQYF
TRBV2,TRBJ2-4,CASSSLQGLLAKNIQYF
TRBV11-2,TRBJ2-7,CASSLGPQGDEQYF
TRBV7-9,TRBJ2-7,CASSFGIAYEQYF
TRBV20-1,TRBJ2-5,CSARDGNSGIYNEQYF
TRBV6-5,NA,CASSRHGMEGTNEQYF
TRBV20-1,TRBJ2-7,CSARIATGPYYNEQYF
TRBV4-1,TRBJ2-7,CASSPRQDSYEQYF
TRBV2,TRBJ2-3,CASSDHYLTDTQYF